This TCR beta chain was retrieved from a study of T-cell memory formation after mild COVID-19. Study details: The TCR clusters were mostly specific to one donor.

Germline V gene data show CDR1 as MGHRA and CDR2 as YSYEKL. This CDR3 is built from 15 residues. The ends lost 0 bases at V and 7 bases at J; junction bases unmatched: 7. This clonotype appeared a few times. Its cognate antigen is unknown. Study findings and constraints: Those CD4+ clones that contracted were mainly in CM and EM (CD8+ ones in EMRA). Pre-infection memory held some responding clones, suggesting pre-existing cross-reactive T cells responded.

TCRdb recomputed calls from the 5' RACE reads with MiXCR, one row per CDR3 protein. The sample lists a few hundred thousand distinct CDR3 sequences, just under 20% occurring once. The clonotype comes from a man aged 18 to 29 who had mild COVID-19 (a few samples of this study predate the infection). Cell type and time point are not known. Sequenced: PBMCs or a T cell subset sorted from them (not recorded which). The V and J genes are TRBV4-1 and TRBJ2-7, with 9 bases lining up with TRBD1. This CDR3 is CASSQEGQGLWEQYF. CDR3 bases: TGCGCCAGCAGCCAAGAGGGACAGGGTCTTTGGGAGCAGTACTTC.